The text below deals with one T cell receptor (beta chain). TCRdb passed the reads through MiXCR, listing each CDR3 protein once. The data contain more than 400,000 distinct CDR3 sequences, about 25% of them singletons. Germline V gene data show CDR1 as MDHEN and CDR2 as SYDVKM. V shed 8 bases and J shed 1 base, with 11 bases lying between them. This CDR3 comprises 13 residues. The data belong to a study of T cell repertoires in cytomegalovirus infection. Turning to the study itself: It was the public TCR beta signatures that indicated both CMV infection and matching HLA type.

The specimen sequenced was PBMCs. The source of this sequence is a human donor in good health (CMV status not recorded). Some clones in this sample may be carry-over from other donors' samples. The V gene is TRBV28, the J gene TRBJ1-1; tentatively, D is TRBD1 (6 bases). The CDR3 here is CASVATGNTEAFF. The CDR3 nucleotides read TGTGCCAGCGTCGCGACAGGGAACACTGAAGCTTTCTTT.